This T cell receptor (beta chain) was sequenced for a study of blood T cell repertoires in COVID-19. Trimming stripped 3 bases from V and 1 base from J, with 13 bases between. CDR1 DFQATT and CDR2 SNEGSKA come from the germline V gene (reference sequence). This CDR3 is built from 14 residues. Libraries were prepared by immunoSEQ multiplex PCR; TCRdb keeps only in-frame clonotypes and omits some of them. The sample gives some 150,000 clones, approximately 84% of which show up once; 4% is in the top ten. The source material was peripheral blood. This sequence originates from a woman aged 60 to 75 with acute or convalescent COVID-19. This chain connects TRBV20-1 to TRBJ2-7; D remains unclear. In DNA, the CDR3 is TGCAGTGCTAGTCATCCCCGAGATTCCTACGAGCAGTACTTC. This translates into CSASHPRDSYEQYF.